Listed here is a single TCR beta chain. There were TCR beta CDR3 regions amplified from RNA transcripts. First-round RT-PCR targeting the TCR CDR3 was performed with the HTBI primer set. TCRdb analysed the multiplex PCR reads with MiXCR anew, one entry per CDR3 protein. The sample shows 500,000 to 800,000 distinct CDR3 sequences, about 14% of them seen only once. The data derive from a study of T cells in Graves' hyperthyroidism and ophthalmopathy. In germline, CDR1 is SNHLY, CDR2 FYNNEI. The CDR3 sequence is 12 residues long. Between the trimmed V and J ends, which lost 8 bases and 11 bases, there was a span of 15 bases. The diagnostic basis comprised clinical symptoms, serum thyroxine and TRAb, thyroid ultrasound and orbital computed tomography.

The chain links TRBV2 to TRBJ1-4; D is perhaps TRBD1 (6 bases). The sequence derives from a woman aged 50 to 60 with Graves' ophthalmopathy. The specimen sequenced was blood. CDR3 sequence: CASQGGRGKLFF. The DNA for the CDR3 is TGTGCCAGCCAAGGGGGTCGAGGGAAACTGTTTTTT.